This TCR beta chain originates from a study of blood T cell repertoires in COVID-19. This CDR3 comprises 16 residues. The V segment lost 5 bases and the J segment 4 bases; nucleotides outside the gene matches: 13. Germline V gene data show CDR1 as SNHLY and CDR2 as FYNNEI. Repertoires were generated with immunoSEQ multiplex PCR, while TCRdb's copy carries only in-frame clones and drops some. The table records tens of thousands of clones, about 88% of them present only once. The source material was peripheral blood. V usage is TRBV2 and J usage is TRBJ2-7; 8 nucleotides align to TRBD1. The clonotype comes from a human donor in a cohort sampled during active COVID-19. CDR3: CASSQHLQGAGYEQYF. The CDR3 nucleotides are TGTGCCAGCAGTCAACATTTGCAGGGGGCTGGGTACGAGCAGTACTTC. The complete variable domain, with remaining parts taken from reference TRBV2 and TRBJ2-7, reads EPEVTQTPSHQVTQMGQEVILRCVPISNHLYFYWYRQILGQKVEFLVSFYNNEISEKSEIFDDQFSVERPDGSNFTLKIRSTKLEDSAMYFCASSQHLQGAGYEQYFGPGTRLTVT.